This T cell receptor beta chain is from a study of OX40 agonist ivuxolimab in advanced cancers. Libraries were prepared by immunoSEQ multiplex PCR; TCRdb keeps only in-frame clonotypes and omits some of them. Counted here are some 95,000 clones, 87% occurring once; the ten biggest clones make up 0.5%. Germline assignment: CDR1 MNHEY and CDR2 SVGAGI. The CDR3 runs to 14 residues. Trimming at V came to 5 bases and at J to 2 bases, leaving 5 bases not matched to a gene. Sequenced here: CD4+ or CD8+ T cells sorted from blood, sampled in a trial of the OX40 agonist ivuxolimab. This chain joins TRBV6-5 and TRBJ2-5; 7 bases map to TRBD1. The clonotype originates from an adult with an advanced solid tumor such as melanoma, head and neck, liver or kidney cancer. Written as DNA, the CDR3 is TGTGCCAGCAGTAGACAGGGAGCTCAAGAGACCCAGTACTTC. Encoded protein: CASSRQGAQETQYF.